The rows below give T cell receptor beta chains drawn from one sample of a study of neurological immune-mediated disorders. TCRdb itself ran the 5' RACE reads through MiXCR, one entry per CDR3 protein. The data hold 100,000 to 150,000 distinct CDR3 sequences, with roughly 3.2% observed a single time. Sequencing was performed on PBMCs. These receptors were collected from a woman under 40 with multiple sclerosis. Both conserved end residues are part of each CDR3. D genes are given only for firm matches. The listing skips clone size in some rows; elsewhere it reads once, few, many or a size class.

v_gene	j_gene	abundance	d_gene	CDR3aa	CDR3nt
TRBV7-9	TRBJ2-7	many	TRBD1	CASRSGQGSYEQYF	TGTGCCAGCAGGTCGGGACAGGGTTCCTACGAGCAGTACTTC
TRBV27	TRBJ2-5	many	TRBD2	CASSLGRREGNKLETQYF	TGTGCCAGCAGTTTAGGTCGCAGGGAGGGAAATAAACTGGAGACCCAGTACTTC
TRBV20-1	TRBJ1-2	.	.	CSASVRSYGYTF	TGCAGTGCTAGTGTCCGGTCCTATGGCTACACCTTC
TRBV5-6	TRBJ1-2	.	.	CASNSRPGGYTF	TGTGCCAGCAACTCAAGACCAGGGGGCTACACCTTC
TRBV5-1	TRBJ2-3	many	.	CASRVRGADTQYF	TGCGCCAGCAGAGTCAGGGGGGCGGATACGCAGTATTTT
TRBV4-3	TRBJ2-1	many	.	CASSQDWAPRNEQFF	TGCGCCAGCAGCCAAGATTGGGCCCCACGGAATGAGCAGTTCTTC
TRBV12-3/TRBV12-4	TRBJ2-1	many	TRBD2	CASSPFAGTSGRTDEQFF	TGTGCCAGCAGTCCATTCGCCGGGACTAGCGGGAGGACGGATGAGCAGTTCTTC
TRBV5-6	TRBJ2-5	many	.	CASSSYVGEFQETQYF	TGTGCCAGCAGCTCCTACGTGGGGGAATTCCAAGAGACCCAGTACTTC
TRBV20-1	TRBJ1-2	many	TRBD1	CSARGIYELGQEDDGYTF	TGCAGTGCTAGGGGAATATACGAACTGGGACAGGAAGACGATGGCTACACCTTC
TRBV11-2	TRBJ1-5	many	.	CASSLGSTGKGNQPQHF	TGTGCCAGCAGCTTAGGCAGTACAGGGAAGGGCAATCAGCCCCAGCATTTT
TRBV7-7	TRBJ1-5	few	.	CASSLGGIPWTQNF	TGTGCCAGCAGCTTAGGGGGCATCCCTTGGACCCAGAATTTT
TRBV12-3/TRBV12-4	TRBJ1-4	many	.	CASGGATNEKLFF	TGTGCCAGCGGCGGAGCAACTAATGAAAAACTGTTTTTT
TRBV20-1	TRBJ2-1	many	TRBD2	CSAPLPTSRSYNEQFF	TGCAGTGCTCCACTCCCGACTAGCCGATCCTACAATGAGCAGTTCTTC
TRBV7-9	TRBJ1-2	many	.	CASSPKLRVQGNGYTF	TGTGCCAGCAGCCCCAAACTTCGTGTACAGGGAAATGGCTACACCTTC
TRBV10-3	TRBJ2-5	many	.	CAISENQETQYF	TGTGCCATCAGCGAGAACCAAGAGACCCAGTACTTC
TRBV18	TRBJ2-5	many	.	CASSLLPRPQETQYF	TGTGCCAGCTCACTACTACCCCGTCCCCAAGAGACCCAGTACTTC
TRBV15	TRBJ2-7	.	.	CATSRDQWYEQYF	TGTGCCACCAGCAGAGATCAATGGTACGAGCAGTACTTC
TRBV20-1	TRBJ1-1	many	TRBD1	CSARADRGHTEAFF	TGCAGTGCTAGAGCGGACAGGGGGCACACTGAAGCTTTCTTT
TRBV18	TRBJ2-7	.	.	CASSPRGNEQYF	TGTGCCAGCTCCCCCCGGGGTAACGAGCAGTACTTC
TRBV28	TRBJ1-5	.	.	CASSRRGSYQPQHF	TGTGCCAGTAGTCGACGGGGGTCTTATCAGCCCCAGCATTTT
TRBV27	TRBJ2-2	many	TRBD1	CASRPTGGLPGELFF	TGTGCCAGTCGACCTACAGGGGGCTTGCCCGGGGAGCTGTTTTTT
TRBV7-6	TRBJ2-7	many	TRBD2	CASSARLAGVRGEQYF	TGTGCCAGCAGCGCAAGACTAGCGGGAGTTCGAGGGGAGCAGTACTTC
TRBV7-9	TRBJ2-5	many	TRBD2	CALSGGFQETQYF	TGTGCCCTCTCGGGAGGGTTCCAAGAGACCCAGTACTTC
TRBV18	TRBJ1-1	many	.	CASATDVGTEAFF	TGTGCCAGCGCAACGGACGTGGGGACTGAAGCTTTCTTT
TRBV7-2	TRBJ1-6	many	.	CASSLVTAYNSPLHF	TGTGCCAGCAGCTTAGTTACAGCCTATAATTCACCCCTCCACTTT
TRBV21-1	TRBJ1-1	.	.	CASSGRWRWGGEAFF	TGTGCCAGCAGCGGCAGGTGGCGTTGGGGTGGTGAAGCTTTCTTT
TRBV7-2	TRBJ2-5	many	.	CASSSTTETQYF	TGTGCCAGCAGCTCGACAACAGAGACCCAGTACTTC
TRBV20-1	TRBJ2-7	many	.	CSASSIRDSYEQYF	TGCAGTGCTAGCTCCATTCGGGACTCCTACGAGCAGTACTTC
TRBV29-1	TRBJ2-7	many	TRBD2	CSVSPGLAYEQYF	TGCAGCGTATCCCCGGGACTAGCCTACGAGCAGTACTTC
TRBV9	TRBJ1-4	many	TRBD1	CASSVGDRGSMLFF	TGTGCCAGCAGCGTTGGGGACAGGGGATCAATGCTGTTTTTT
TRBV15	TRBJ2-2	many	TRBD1	CATSSGTATGELFF	TGTGCCACCAGCAGCGGGACAGCCACCGGGGAGCTGTTTTTT
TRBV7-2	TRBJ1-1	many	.	CASSLGGADTEAFF	TGTGCCAGCAGCTTAGGGGGCGCGGACACTGAAGCTTTCTTT
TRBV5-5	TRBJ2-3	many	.	CASSLELLTDTQYF	TGTGCCAGCAGCTTGGAGCTGCTTACAGATACGCAGTATTTT
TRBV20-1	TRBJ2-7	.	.	CSALAPSYEQYF	TGCAGTGCCCTAGCGCCGTCCTACGAGCAGTACTTC
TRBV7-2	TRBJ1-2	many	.	CASSPLLSPGGGYTF	TGTGCCAGCAGCCCCCTTTTGAGCCCGGGGGGTGGCTACACCTTC
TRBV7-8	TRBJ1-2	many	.	CASSLAEANYGYTF	TGTGCCAGCAGCCTGGCCGAAGCTAACTATGGCTACACCTTC
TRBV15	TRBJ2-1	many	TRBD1	CATSRGDRADSYNEQFF	TGTGCCACCAGCAGGGGTGACAGGGCCGATTCCTACAATGAGCAGTTCTTC
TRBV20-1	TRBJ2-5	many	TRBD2	CSASQLAGDPYQETQYF	TGCAGTGCTAGCCAGTTAGCGGGAGACCCGTACCAAGAGACCCAGTACTTC
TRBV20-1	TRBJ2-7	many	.	CSARGPISYEQYF	TGCAGTGCTAGAGGGCCGATCTCCTACGAGCAGTACTTC
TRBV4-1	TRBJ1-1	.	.	CASSGVTEAFF	TGCGCCAGCTCTGGAGTCACTGAAGCTTTCTTT
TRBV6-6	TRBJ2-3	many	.	CASKVTDTQYF	TGTGCCAGCAAAGTTACAGATACGCAGTATTTT
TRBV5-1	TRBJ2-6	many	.	CASGQGQSGANVLTF	TGCGCCAGCGGGCAGGGGCAATCTGGGGCCAACGTCCTGACTTTC
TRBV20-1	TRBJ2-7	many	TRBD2	CSARDRSGGLYEQYF	TGCAGTGCTAGAGATCGAAGCGGGGGGCTGTACGAGCAGTACTTC
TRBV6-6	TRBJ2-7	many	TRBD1	CASRFPGTGRKEQYF	TGTGCCAGCAGGTTTCCCGGGACAGGGAGAAAAGAGCAGTACTTC
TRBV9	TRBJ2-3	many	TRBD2	CASSGTSGGVDTQYF	TGTGCCAGCAGCGGGACTAGCGGGGGTGTAGATACGCAGTATTTT
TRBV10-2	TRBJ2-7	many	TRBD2	CASSLTSGRGAEQYF	TGCGCCAGCAGTCTCACTAGCGGGAGGGGAGCCGAGCAGTACTTC
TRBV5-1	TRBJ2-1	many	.	CASSIGGGNEQFF	TGCGCCAGCAGCATTGGAGGGGGTAACGAGCAGTTCTTC
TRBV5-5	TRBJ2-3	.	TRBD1	CASSAMTGLTDTQYF	TGTGCCAGCAGCGCCATGACAGGGTTGACAGATACGCAGTATTTT
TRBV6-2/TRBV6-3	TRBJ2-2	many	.	CASSSGTVTGELFF	TGTGCCAGCAGTTCCGGGACGGTCACCGGGGAGCTGTTTTTT
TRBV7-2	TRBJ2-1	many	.	CAIPTGRGEQFF	TGTGCCATCCCCACGGGTCGGGGCGAGCAGTTCTTC
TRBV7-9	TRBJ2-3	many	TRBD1	CASTLGNRDRGADTQYF	TGTGCCAGCACTCTAGGAAACCGGGACAGGGGCGCAGATACGCAGTATTTT
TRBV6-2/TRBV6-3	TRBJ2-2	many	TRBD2	CASSYQGLAGVDGELFF	TGTGCCAGCAGTTACCAGGGACTAGCGGGAGTGGACGGGGAGCTGTTTTTT
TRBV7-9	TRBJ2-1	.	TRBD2	CASSISGKADEQFF	TGTGCCAGCAGCATTAGCGGGAAGGCCGATGAGCAGTTCTTC
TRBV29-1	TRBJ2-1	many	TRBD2	CSVGAGGGQFF	TGCAGCGTGGGGGCCGGGGGGGGACAGTTCTTC
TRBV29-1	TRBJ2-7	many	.	CSVQASAATYEQYF	TGCAGCGTTCAGGCGTCTGCAGCGACCTACGAGCAGTACTTC
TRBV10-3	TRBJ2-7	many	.	CAIRLDSQSSYEQYF	TGTGCCATCAGATTAGACAGCCAGAGCTCCTACGAGCAGTACTTC
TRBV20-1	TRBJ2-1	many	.	CSARDPAVAADEQFF	TGCAGTGCTAGAGATCCGGCGGTAGCCGCGGATGAGCAGTTCTTC
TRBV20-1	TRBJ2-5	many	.	CSARARPLETQYF	TGCAGTGCTAGGGCAAGGCCATTAGAGACCCAGTACTTC
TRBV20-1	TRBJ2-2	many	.	CSARTANTGELFF	TGCAGTGCTAGAACTGCGAACACCGGGGAGCTGTTTTTT
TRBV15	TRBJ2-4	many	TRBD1	CATSRTGQNIQYF	TGTGCCACCAGTAGGACAGGTCAAAACATTCAGTACTTC